The entry that follows covers one T cell receptor beta chain sequence. The data were obtained in a study of blood T cell repertoires in COVID-19. Study information: Sites in the United States, Italy and Spain provided acute and convalescent COVID-19 samples. In each case, the material was cDNA or gDNA derived from T cells, B-cell-depleted T cells, or PBMCs.

The CDR3 length is 8 residues. The germline CDR1 and CDR2 sequences are DFQATT and SNEGSKA (reference sequence). The V end lost 5 bases, the J end lost 14 bases, and 9 bases lay between the germline ends. In the authors' methods: The authors estimated nucleated cell counts from reference gene primer amplification. Method: immunoSEQ multiplex PCR; TCRdb's copy keeps in-frame clones and lacks some. That table gives V, J and clone size, and the DNA gave D and trimming. The table includes fewer than 40,000 clones, 79% detected once. The receptor's source is a man between 65 and 85 years old with acute or convalescent COVID-19. Sequencing input: peripheral blood. The chain combines TRBV20-1 with TRBJ1-2; TRBD1 might be the D (6 bases). The CDR3 sequence: CSAGRGTF. As DNA, the CDR3 is TGCAGTGCTGGGAGGGGGACCTTC.